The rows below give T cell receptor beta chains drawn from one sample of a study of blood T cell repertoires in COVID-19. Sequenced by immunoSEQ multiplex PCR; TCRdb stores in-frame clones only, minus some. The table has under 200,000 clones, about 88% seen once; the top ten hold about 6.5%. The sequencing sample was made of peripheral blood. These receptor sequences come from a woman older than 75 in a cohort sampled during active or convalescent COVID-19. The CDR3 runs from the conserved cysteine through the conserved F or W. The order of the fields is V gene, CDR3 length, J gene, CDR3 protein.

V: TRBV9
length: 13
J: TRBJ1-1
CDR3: CASSGTGGTEAFF

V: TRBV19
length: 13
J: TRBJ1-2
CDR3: CATRREGSDGYTF

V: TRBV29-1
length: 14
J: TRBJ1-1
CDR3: CSAVQGWGNTEAFF

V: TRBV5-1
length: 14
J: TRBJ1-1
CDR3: CASSLVYQGTEAFF

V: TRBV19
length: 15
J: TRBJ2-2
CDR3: CASRVRQENTGELFF

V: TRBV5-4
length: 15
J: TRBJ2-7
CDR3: CASSLGGEGDYEQYF

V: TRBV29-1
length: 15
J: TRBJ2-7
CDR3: CSVRFDAAPGDEQYF

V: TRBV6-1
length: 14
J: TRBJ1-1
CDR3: CASSELEENTEAFF

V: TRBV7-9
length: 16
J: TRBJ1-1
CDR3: CASARAFDRAETEAFF

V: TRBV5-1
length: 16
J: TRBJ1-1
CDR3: CASSSAPGRWWTEAFF

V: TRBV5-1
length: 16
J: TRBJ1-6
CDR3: CASSVAGTGRNSPLHF

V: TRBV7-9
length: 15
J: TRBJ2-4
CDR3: CASSYRDGSKNIQYF

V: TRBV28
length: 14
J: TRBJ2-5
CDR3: CASSSFRGRETQYF

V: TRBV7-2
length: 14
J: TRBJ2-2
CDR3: CASRRTGLAGELFF

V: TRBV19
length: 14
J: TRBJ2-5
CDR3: CASSMGTGKETQYF

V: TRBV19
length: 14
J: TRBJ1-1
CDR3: CASSIERQGTEAFF

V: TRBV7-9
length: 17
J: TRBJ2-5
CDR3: CASSTRTSGSPGETQYF

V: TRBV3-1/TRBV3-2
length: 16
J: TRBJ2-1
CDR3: CASSPLTSRKYNEQFF

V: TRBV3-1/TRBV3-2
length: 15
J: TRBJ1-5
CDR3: CASSQVQGSNQPQHF

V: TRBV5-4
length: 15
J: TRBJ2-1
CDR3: CASREAGFTYNEQFF

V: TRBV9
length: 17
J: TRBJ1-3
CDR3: CASSVGAGFGSGNTIYF

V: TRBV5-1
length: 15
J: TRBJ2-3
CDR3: CASSLTLRVSDTQYF

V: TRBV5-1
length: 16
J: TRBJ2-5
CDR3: CASSTGQSGTQETQYF

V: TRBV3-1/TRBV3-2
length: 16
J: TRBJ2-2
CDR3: CASRHRLAGVSGELFF

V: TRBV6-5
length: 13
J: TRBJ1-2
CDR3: CASTSAGFYGYTF

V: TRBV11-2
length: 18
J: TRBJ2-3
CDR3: CASSLRAGGARTTDTQYF

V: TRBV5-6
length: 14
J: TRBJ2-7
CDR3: CASRLTGGQYEQYF

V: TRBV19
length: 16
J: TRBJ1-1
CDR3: CASSNLFLGADTEAFF

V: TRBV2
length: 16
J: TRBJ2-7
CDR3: CASSEAPGLGPYEQYF